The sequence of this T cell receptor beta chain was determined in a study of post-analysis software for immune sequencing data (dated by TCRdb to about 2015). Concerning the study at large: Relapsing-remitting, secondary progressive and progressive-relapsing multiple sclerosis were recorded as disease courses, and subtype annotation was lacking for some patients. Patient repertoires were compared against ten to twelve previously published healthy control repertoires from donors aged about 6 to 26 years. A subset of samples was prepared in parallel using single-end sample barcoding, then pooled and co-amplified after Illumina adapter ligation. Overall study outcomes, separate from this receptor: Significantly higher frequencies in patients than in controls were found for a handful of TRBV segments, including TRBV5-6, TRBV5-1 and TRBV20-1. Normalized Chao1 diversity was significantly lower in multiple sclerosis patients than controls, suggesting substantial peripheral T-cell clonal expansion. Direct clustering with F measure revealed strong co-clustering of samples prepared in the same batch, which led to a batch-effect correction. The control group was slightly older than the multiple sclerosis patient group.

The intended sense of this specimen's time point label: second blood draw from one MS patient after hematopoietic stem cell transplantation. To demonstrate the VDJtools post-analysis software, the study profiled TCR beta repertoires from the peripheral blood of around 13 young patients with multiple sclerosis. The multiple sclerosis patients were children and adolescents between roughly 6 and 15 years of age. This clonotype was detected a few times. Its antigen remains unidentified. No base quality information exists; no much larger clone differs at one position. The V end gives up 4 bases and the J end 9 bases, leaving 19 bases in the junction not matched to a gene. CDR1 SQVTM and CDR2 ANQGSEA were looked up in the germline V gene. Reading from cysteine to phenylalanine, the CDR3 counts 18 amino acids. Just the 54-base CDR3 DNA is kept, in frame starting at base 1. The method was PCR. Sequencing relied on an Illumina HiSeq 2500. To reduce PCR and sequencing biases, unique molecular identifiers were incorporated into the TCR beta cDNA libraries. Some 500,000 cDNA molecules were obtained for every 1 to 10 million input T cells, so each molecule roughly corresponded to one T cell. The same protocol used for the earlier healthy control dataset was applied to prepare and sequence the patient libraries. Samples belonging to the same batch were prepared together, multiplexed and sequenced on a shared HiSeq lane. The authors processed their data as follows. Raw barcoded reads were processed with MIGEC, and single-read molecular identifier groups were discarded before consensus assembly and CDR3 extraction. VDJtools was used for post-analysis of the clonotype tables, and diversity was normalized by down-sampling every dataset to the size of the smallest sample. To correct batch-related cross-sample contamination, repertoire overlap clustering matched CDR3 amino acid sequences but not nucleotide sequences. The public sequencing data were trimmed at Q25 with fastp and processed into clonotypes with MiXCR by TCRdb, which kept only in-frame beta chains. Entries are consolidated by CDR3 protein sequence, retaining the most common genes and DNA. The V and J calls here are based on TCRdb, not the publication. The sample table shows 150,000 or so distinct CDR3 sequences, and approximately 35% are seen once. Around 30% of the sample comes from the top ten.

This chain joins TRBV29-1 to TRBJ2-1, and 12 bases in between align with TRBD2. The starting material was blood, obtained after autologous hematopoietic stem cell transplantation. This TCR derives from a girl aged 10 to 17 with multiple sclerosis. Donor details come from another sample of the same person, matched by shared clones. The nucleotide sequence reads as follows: TGCAGCGTTGTCCGCCCGACTAGCGGGAGCGTTGGAGTGGGTGAGCAGTTCTTC. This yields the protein CSVVRPTSGSVGVGEQFF.